This note documents a single T cell receptor beta chain sequence. The table lists this clonotype with many counts. Its target antigen remains unknown. Base quality data are lacking; no much larger clone is found one base away. Stable Graves' hyperthyroidism was defined as the absence of progression to ophthalmopathy over 18 months of follow-up. Hyperthyroidism patients were newly diagnosed, had a disease duration of under 2 months, and were aged 18 to 65 years. Patients with uncontrolled infections, other autoimmune diseases, pregnancy or lactation were excluded. Diagnoses were established on the basis of clinical symptoms, serum thyroxine and TRAb, thyroid ultrasound, and orbital computed tomography. PBMCs were isolated from 7.5 to 10 ml of fresh peripheral blood by Ficoll-Paque density gradient centrifugation. Total RNA was extracted using Trizol reagent, and RNA quality was assessed on an Agilent 2100 Bioanalyzer.

The data were taken from a study of T cells in Graves' hyperthyroidism and ophthalmopathy (dated by TCRdb to the late 2010s). Turning to the overall study: Peripheral blood samples were taken at initial diagnosis, before any treatment was given. The paper reports TCR Vbeta CDR3 sequencing of fewer than 150 peripheral blood samples: fewer than 50 ophthalmopathy, roughly 74 hyperthyroidism and around 17 progressor patients. The study also compared thyroid tissue and blood T-cell repertoires from roughly 6 Graves' hyperthyroidism patients. Following sampling, methimazole starting at 30 mg daily was given to hyperthyroidism patients, and high-dose intravenous methylprednisolone was given to ophthalmopathy patients. An independent validation cohort of around 20 hyperthyroidism patients and approximately 17 patients who later progressed to ophthalmopathy tested prospective prediction of ophthalmopathy. To identify TCR V-J signatures that set the groups apart, the researchers used a discovery cohort of 90 to 100 patients, made up of approximately 43 with Graves' ophthalmopathy and 57 with stable Graves' hyperthyroidism. The roughly 94 discovery patients were randomly divided into training and test sets at a 7:3 ratio.

The TCR beta CDR3 regions were amplified from the RNA transcripts. The first round of RT-PCR for the TCR CDR3 was performed with the HTBI primer set and the Qiagen OneStep RT-PCR kit. A second multiplex PCR round built the libraries, followed by size selection and purification. Sequencing of the libraries was done on an Illumina HiSeq2000 using paired-end 100 bp reads. Under the source paper's analysis protocol: SOAPnuke was used to process the raw data, with reads discarded if the reads contained adapters or uncalled bases, had a mean Phred below 15, or lacked an exact constant-primer or identifier match. High-quality paired reads were merged with COPE v1.2.5, and unique nucleotide sequences were defined as clonotypes. MiTCR v1.1 was used to align the clonotypes against IMGT TRBV, TRBD and TRBJ reference segments. Only V-J combinations with frequency above 0.0001, covering roughly 99% of repertoires, were analysed. The TCS score was defined as the ratio of F50 (clonal expansion) to E x V (chaos), calculated using BLOSUM62-based TCRdist between CDR3 peptides within each V-J. Welch's t-statistics and random forest reduced fewer than 550 V-J features to about 12, which were used in a naive Bayes classifier (R e1071). TCRdb ran its own pipeline on the public reads, namely fastp trimming at Q25 and MiXCR clone calling, and kept in-frame beta chains. Rows with a matching CDR3 protein are joined into one entry that keeps the most common DNA and genes. The authors' filters were not applied to this entry. The sample table contains about 620,000 distinct CDR3 sequences; only one count was recorded for around 15% of them. The top ten hold less than 4.5% of the sample.

What the work shows at the level of the full study, not this receptor alone: In validation, the model predicted progression to ophthalmopathy a median of roughly 6.1 months before onset, with about 64% sensitivity and just under 75% specificity. Ophthalmopathy was separated from stable hyperthyroidism by a 13 V-J signature model, with approximately 90% sensitivity and 81% to 82% specificity obtained in cross-validation and 80%/75% obtained in testing. Sample size was not statistically predetermined, and blinding of investigators to group allocation was not performed. Most expanded thyroid clonotypes (frequency above 0.001) were also detected in blood, suggesting blood repertoires may reflect thyroid immune responses.

Measured from the cysteine to the phenylalanine, the CDR3 is 13 residues long. The DNA shown is the 39-base CDR3, in frame from base 1. CDR1 and CDR2 are drawn from the germline V gene: SNHLY, FYNNEI. Relative to germline, V is 3 bases shorter and J is 5 bases shorter, with 7 bases between their ends. Specimen: blood. The V and J segments used are TRBV2 and TRBJ1-4; no D gene can be assigned with confidence. This clonotype was sampled from a woman in her twenties or thirties with Graves' hyperthyroidism. The DNA sequence is as follows: TGTGCCAGCAGTGATGAAGGAAATGAAAAACTGTTTTTT. The resulting protein is CASSDEGNEKLFF.